This passage covers 20 T cell receptor beta chains from one sample sequenced in a study of OX40 agonist ivuxolimab in advanced cancers. This table comes from immunoSEQ multiplex PCR, and its TCRdb copy is limited to in-frame clones, with some not included. The table has some 91,000 clones, around 87% seen once. The sample was CD4+ or CD8+ T cells sorted from blood, taken in a trial of the OX40 agonist ivuxolimab. These TCRs come from an adult with an advanced solid tumor such as melanoma, head and neck, liver or kidney cancer.

The rearrangement uses TRBV13 and TRBJ2-7, with 10 nucleotides matching TRBD2. Germline lookup yields CDR1 PRHDT and CDR2 FYEKMQ (reference sequence). This CDR3 has 14 residues. The J segment lost 4 bases and the V segment lost 2 bases, leaving 2 bases of the junction unmatched. CDR3: CASSLTSGTYEQYF. CDR3 sequence (DNA): TGTGCCAGCAGCTTAACTAGCGGGACGTACGAGCAGTACTTC.

The V and J genes are TRBV7-7 and TRBJ1-3, with unresolved D. The CDR3 length is 14 residues. Trimming shortened V by 5 bases and J by 2 bases, and 10 bases separated the two germline ends. Germline V CDR1 and CDR2: SSHAT, FNYEAQ (reference sequence). CDR3 sequence reads: CASSPGIPGNTIYF. The CDR3 DNA is TGTGCCAGCAGCCCCGGGATCCCTGGAAACACCATATATTTT.

This chain connects TRBV2 to TRBJ2-5, with TRBD2 as a possible D gene (6 bases). CDR1 and CDR2 (germline): SNHLY, FYNNEI. The V and J ends lost 3 bases and 2 bases respectively, with 10 bases between them. CDR3 length: 14 amino acids. The CDR3 DNA reads TGTGCCAGCAGTGAGCTAGCGAGACAAGAGACCCAGTACTTC. Translated, it gives CASSELARQETQYF.

This rearrangement joins TRBV9 to TRBJ1-4, with D possibly being TRBD1 (6 bases). The ends were cut back, 0 bases at V and 5 bases at J, with 14 bases in the middle. Looked up from germline, CDR1 is SGDLS and CDR2 is YYNGEE. The CDR3 is made up of 16 amino acids. The CDR3 nucleotides read TGTGCCAGCAGCGTAGAGGCAGGGGCCACAAATGAAAAACTGTTTTTT. Translating gives CASSVEAGATNEKLFF.

The chain employs TRBV11-2 and TRBJ1-1; the D gene is possibly TRBD1 (6 bases). CDR3 length: 14 amino acids. The V end was cut by 6 bases, the J end by 1 base, with 12 bases between. In germline, CDR1 is SGHAT, CDR2 FQNNGV. DNA of the CDR3: TGTGCCAGCAGTTTACAACAGGGGAACACTGAAGCTTTCTTT. Translation: CASSLQQGNTEAFF.

The chain recombines TRBV28 with TRBJ1-6; 7 positions agree with TRBD1. The V gene end was trimmed by 6 bases and the J gene end by 15 bases; junction bases not matched to a gene: 11. CDR3 length: 13 amino acids. Germline V gene data show CDR1 as MDHEN and CDR2 as SYDVKM. CDR3 protein: CASSPIETGVLHF. CDR3 sequence (DNA): TGTGCCAGCAGCCCGATTGAAACAGGGGTCCTCCACTTT.

The chain employs TRBV7-8 and TRBJ1-3, with D unresolved. The CDR3 runs to 16 residues. V was clipped by 2 bases and J by 0 bases, with 11 bases between them. Germline values: CDR1 SGHVS, CDR2 FQNEAQ. CDR3 nucleotides: TGTGCCAGCAGCTTATATACGGACCCCTCTGGAAACACCATATATTTT. Residues: CASSLYTDPSGNTIYF.

This chain joins TRBV27 and TRBJ1-1; the D gene is possibly TRBD1 (6 bases). The CDR3 loop spans 15 amino acids. Trimming cost V 4 bases and J 5 bases, with 17 bases left between them. The germline gives CDR1 MNHEY, CDR2 SMNVEV (reference sequence). The CDR3 here is CASSSATTGGTEAFF. The CDR3 DNA is TGTGCCAGCAGTTCAGCTACGACAGGAGGAACTGAAGCTTTCTTT.

The chain carries TRBV7-2 and TRBJ2-1; 9 nucleotides align to TRBD2. With 1 base clipped from V and 3 bases from J, the junction kept 1 base outside the gene matches. The CDR3 has 15 residues. Germline CDR1 reads SGHTA; CDR2 reads FQGNSA. CDR3 bases: TGTGCCAGCAGCTTAGTAGCGGGAGTCTACAATGAGCAGTTCTTC. It specifies CASSLVAGVYNEQFF.

This chain connects TRBV7-6 to TRBJ2-1; TRBD2 matches at 11 bases. After removal of 5 bases from V and 0 bases from J, the junction contained 3 bases not matched to a gene. The germline V gene has CDR1 SGHVS and CDR2 FNYEAQ. The CDR3 is 16 amino acids. CDR3 sequence reads: CASSPTSGSSYNEQFF. CDR3 DNA: TGTGCCAGCAGCCCAACTAGCGGGAGCTCCTACAATGAGCAGTTCTTC.

The DNA for the CDR3 is TGTGCCAGCAGTAGACAAACCGGGACAGGGGTCGAGCAGTACTTC. It translates to CASSRQTGTGVEQYF. V usage is TRBV9 and J usage is TRBJ2-7; 10 nucleotides match TRBD1. The germline V gene has CDR1 SGDLS and CDR2 YYNGEE. This CDR3 has 15 residues. Trimming removed 5 bases from V and 6 bases from J; junction bases left unmatched: 11.

The genes are TRBV28 and TRBJ1-5, with unresolved D. CDR1 is MDHEN and CDR2 is SYDVKM in the germline V gene. CDR3 length: 16 residues. The ends were cut back, 4 bases at V and 0 bases at J, with 13 bases in the middle. The CDR3 protein is CASSSLPANSNQPQHF. CDR3 DNA: TGTGCCAGCAGTTCGCTACCAGCCAATAGCAATCAGCCCCAGCATTTT.

The CDR3 DNA reads as TGTGCCAGCAGTTGGGGTCAGGGCAACACTGAAGCTTTCTTT. This codes for CASSWGQGNTEAFF. V is TRBV28 and J is TRBJ1-1; D may be TRBD1 (5 bases). V lost 4 bases to trimming and J lost 2 bases, with 11 bases between them. The CDR3 runs to 14 residues. Germline-derived CDR1 and CDR2 are MDHEN and SYDVKM.

The chain recombines TRBV7-6 with TRBJ2-2; 10 positions match TRBD1. CDR3 length: 17 residues. Trimming at V came to 4 bases and at J to 2 bases, leaving 7 bases not matched to a gene. Germline V gene sequence: CDR1 SGHVS, CDR2 FNYEAQ. The CDR3 nucleotides are TGTGCCAGCAGCTCCCGGACAGGGGGGCGCAACACCGGGGAGCTGTTTTTT. Translation gives CASSSRTGGRNTGELFF.

This clone was picked up one time. The rearrangement uses TRBV12-5 and TRBJ2-3; 9 bases line up with TRBD1. This CDR3 is built from 16 residues. CDR1 and CDR2 from the germline V gene are LGHNT and FRNRAP. V trimming: 6 bases; J trimming: 3 bases; junction bases outside the gene matches: 10. The CDR3 here is CASGVPGQGETDTQYF. CDR3 DNA: TGTGCTAGTGGCGTTCCGGGACAGGGAGAGACAGATACGCAGTATTTT.

The rearrangement uses TRBV10-3 and TRBJ2-1, with D unresolved. Germline V gene sequence: CDR1 ENHRY, CDR2 SYGVKD. Trimming stripped 6 bases from V and 4 bases from J, with 7 bases between. The CDR3 is 12 amino acids. The CDR3 reads CAIRGDYNEQFF. The CDR3 DNA reads as TGTGCCATCAGAGGAGATTACAATGAGCAGTTCTTC.

The chain employs TRBV29-1 and TRBJ2-3; D is ambiguous. Germline V gene lookup returns CDR1 SQVTM and CDR2 ANQGSEA. CDR3 size: 10 residues. Here the CDR3 reads CRPRLDTQYF. CDR3 bases: TGCAGGCCTCGATTGGATACGCAGTATTTT.

The V gene is TRBV5-4, the J gene TRBJ1-5; D remains ambiguous. CDR1 SGHNT and CDR2 YYREEE come from the germline V gene (reference sequence). Trimming removed 0 bases at V and 7 bases at J, with 11 bases between. This CDR3 has 14 residues. CDR3 sequence reads: CASSLGGRLQPQHF. The CDR3 nucleotides read TGTGCCAGCAGCTTGGGAGGGAGACTACAGCCCCAGCATTTT.

This rearrangement joins TRBV6-4 to TRBJ2-1; D could derive from TRBD1 or TRBD2 (5 bases each). Germline CDR1 MRHNA, CDR2 SNTAGT. The CDR3 runs 15 residues. The ends were cut back, 6 bases at V and 9 bases at J, with 21 bases in the middle. CDR3 in amino acids: CASSPGTLRSGEQFF. CDR3 bases: TGTGCCAGCAGCCCCGGGACCCTTCGGTCAGGTGAGCAGTTCTTC.

This clone was found once. J is TRBJ2-5 and V is TRBV5-1; the match to TRBD2 covers 14 bases. The CDR3 runs 15 residues. Germline loops: CDR1 SGHRS, CDR2 YFSETQ. V shed 6 bases and J 3 bases; nucleotides not matched to a gene: 4. CDR3 bases: TGCGCCAGCACCGGACTAGCGGGAGGAGAAGAGACCCAGTACTTC. It codes for CASTGLAGGEETQYF.